These 30 T cell receptor beta chains were all obtained from the same sample, sequenced in a study of radiotherapy plus CTLA-4 blockade in lung cancer. Repertoires were generated with immunoSEQ multiplex PCR, while TCRdb's copy carries only in-frame clones and drops some. The profile shows roughly 59,000 clones, around three quarters of them singletons. The material sequenced was peripheral blood, taken from a patient treated with radiotherapy plus ipilimumab. These receptors came from a human donor with non-small cell lung cancer whose response to radiotherapy plus ipilimumab could not be evaluated.

The chain links TRBV9 to TRBJ2-7; 8 bases are shared with TRBD2. Germline V CDR1 and CDR2: SGDLS, YYNGEE. With V trimmed by 3 bases and J by 3 bases, 5 bases remained unmatched. This CDR3 is 14 amino acids long. As DNA, the CDR3 is TGTGCCAGCAGCGCCGGGACTAGTAACTACGAGCAGTACTTC. Translating gives CASSAGTSNYEQYF.

About this clone: This CDR3 fails to terminate in the conserved phenylalanine or tryptophan, so it likely reflects a read error. The V gene is TRBV9, the J gene TRBJ1-1, with a weak D call TRBD1 (6 bases). This CDR3 is 16 amino acids long. Trimming shortened V by 0 bases and J by 2 bases, and 14 bases separated the two germline ends. Germline V gene data show CDR1 as SGDLS and CDR2 as YYNGEE. The CDR3 coding sequence is TGTGCCAGCAGCGTAGGTGGGAGGGGGATAAACACTGAAGCTTTCTCT. This gives the protein CASSVGGRGINTEAFS.

This clone was seen a single time. The chain recombines TRBV19 with TRBJ1-5, with a possible D match to TRBD1 (5 bases). Trimming removed 2 bases from V and 7 bases from J, with 9 bases in between. The germline V gene encodes CDR1 LNHDA and CDR2 SQIVND (reference sequence). The CDR3 is 13 residues long. CDR3 in amino acids: CASSIQTEQPQHF. The CDR3 DNA sequence: TGTGCCAGTAGTATACAGACAGAACAGCCCCAGCATTTT.

On this clone itself: At one of its ends the junction is not consistent with the germline gene, which may arise from a read error. This rearrangement joins TRBV4-1 to TRBJ2-5, with D possibly being TRBD2 (6 bases). Germline V lookup: CDR1 MGHRA, CDR2 YSYEKL. The CDR3 spans 15 residues. CDR3 amino acids: CAGSQPRTNQETQYF. The CDR3 DNA sequence: TGCGCCGGCAGCCAACCCCGGACTAACCAAGAGACCCAGTACTTC.

The CDR3 is CASSRLDSYEQYF. For the CDR3, the DNA is TGTGCCAGCAGTCGACTGGACTCCTACGAGCAGTACTTC. The chain employs TRBV6-4 and TRBJ2-5; D remains unclear. The end of the DNA fits TRBJ2-7 better, so the J call may be wrong. The CDR3 spans 13 residues. The germline V gene has CDR1 MRHNA and CDR2 SNTAGT.

The V and J genes are TRBV7-6 and TRBJ1-1, with unresolved D. Between the trimmed V and J ends, which lost 1 base and 3 bases, there was a span of 24 bases. Germline lookup yields CDR1 SGHVS and CDR2 FNYEAQ. The CDR3 spans 19 residues. The DNA of the CDR3 is TGTGCCAGCAGCTTAGGGCGCGGAGTGGGTATTAAGAAGGACACTGAAGCTTTCTTT. Encoded protein: CASSLGRGVGIKKDTEAFF.

This chain connects TRBV21-1 to TRBJ2-7; the table's D call, TRBD2, was not checked against the DNA. TRBV21-1 is termed a pseudogene. This CDR3 has 11 amino acids. The CDR3 DNA reads TGTGCCAGCAGCAAAGTTTATATGGGGGGCTTC. The encoded protein is CASSKVYMGGF.

The CDR3 nucleotides read TGTGCCAGTATCGGCCGGGAGAACAAATTGTTCTTC. Its protein is CASIGRENKLFF. This rearrangement joins TRBV19 to TRBJ2-1; TRBD2 might be the D (6 bases). V lost 7 bases, J lost 15 bases, and 19 bases lay in between. Germline V lookup: CDR1 LNHDA, CDR2 SQIVND (reference sequence). This CDR3 is built from 12 residues.

The chain has TRBV19 and TRBJ2-4; maybe TRBD2 (6 bases). This CDR3 contains 16 residues. The germline V and J ends were trimmed by 0 bases and 1 base, with 10 bases remaining between them. In germline, CDR1 is LNHDA, CDR2 SQIVND (reference sequence). The CDR3 protein is CASSIDLAGAKNIQYF. Written as DNA, the CDR3 is TGTGCCAGTAGTATAGATCTGGCGGGGGCCAAAAACATTCAGTACTTC.

The rearrangement links TRBV5-1 to TRBJ2-7; 9 bases match TRBD1. J gave up 5 bases and V 0 bases, and 6 bases lay outside the gene matches. CDR3 length: 15 amino acids. CDR1 is SGHRS, CDR2 YFSETQ, per germline. DNA of the CDR3: TGCGCCAGCAGCTTGGGGGGACAGGGCATCAACGAGCAGTACTTC. Amino acids: CASSLGGQGINEQYF. The full variable domain, rest sourced from reference TRBV5-1 and TRBJ2-7, is KAGVTQTPRYLIKTRGQQVTLSCSPISGHRSVSWYQQTPGQGLQFLFEYFSETQRNKGNFPGRFSGRQFSNSRSEMNVSTLELGDSALYLCASSLGGQGINEQYFGPGTRLTVT.

This clone was seen once. The J gene is TRBJ2-1, the V gene TRBV19; 8 nucleotides match TRBD2. Germline V gives CDR1 LNHDA, CDR2 SQIVND (reference sequence). The trim removed 0 bases at V and 8 bases at J, leaving 18 bases unmatched. This CDR3 is 19 amino acids long. Here the CDR3 DNA reads TGTGCCAGTAGTATAGATCATGTGATAGCGGGACTGGTATTGGATGAGCAGTTCTTC. It encodes CASSIDHVIAGLVLDEQFF.

The rearrangement uses TRBV11-2 and TRBJ1-3; D perhaps matches TRBD1 (5 bases). The ends were cut back, 1 base at V and 0 bases at J, with 10 bases in the middle. Germline V lookup: CDR1 SGHAT, CDR2 FQNNGV. This CDR3 is built from 16 residues. DNA for the CDR3: TGTGCCAGCAGCTTAGGACAGAGCCGCTCTGGAAACACCATATATTTT. Translation: CASSLGQSRSGNTIYF. The full variable domain, in which reference TRBV11-2 and TRBJ1-3 provide the parts outside the CDR3, is EAGVAQSPRYKIIEKRQSVAFWCNPISGHATLYWYQQILGQGPKLLIQFQNNGVVDDSQLPKDRFSAERLKGVDSTLKIQPAKLEDSAVYLCASSLGQSRSGNTIYFGEGSWLTVV.

In this sample, this clone turned up a few times. The V gene is TRBV11-2, the J gene TRBJ1-3, with 7 positions matching TRBD1. CDR3 length: 15 residues. Germline lookup yields CDR1 SGHAT and CDR2 FQNNGV. Trimming took 1 base from V and 3 from J; bases not matched to a gene: 3. This CDR3 reads CASSLASGGGNTIYF. Written as DNA, the CDR3 is TGTGCCAGCAGCTTAGCATCAGGGGGTGGAAACACCATATATTTT.

The chain is built from TRBV18 and TRBJ2-7; 13 nucleotides agree with TRBD2. V gave up 6 bases and J gave up 3 bases; unmatched junction bases: 5. The CDR3 contains 15 residues. CDR1 and CDR2 (germline): KGHSH, LQKENI. The chain's CDR3 is CASSAGTSGIYEQYF. In DNA form, the CDR3 reads TGTGCCAGCTCCGCCGGGACTAGCGGGATCTACGAGCAGTACTTC.

The CDR3 DNA is TGTGCCAGCAGCTTGGACAGGGGGCAGGCCGGGGAGCTGTTTTTT. The encoded protein is CASSLDRGQAGELFF. The chain couples TRBV5-4 to TRBJ2-2, with 9 bases identical to TRBD1. V dropped 0 bases and J dropped 6; count of bases not matched to a gene: 3. The germline gives CDR1 SGHNT, CDR2 YYREEE (reference sequence). CDR3 length: 15 residues.

V gene TRBV28 combines with J gene TRBJ2-1; 14 nucleotides match TRBD2. CDR1 is MDHEN and CDR2 is SYDVKM in the germline V gene. The trim removed 5 bases at V and 2 bases at J, leaving 5 bases unmatched. This CDR3 is built from 17 residues. The CDR3 region has the DNA TGTGCCAGCAGTGCGACTAGCGGGAGGGGTGCCTACAATGAGCAGTTCTTC. This codes for CASSATSGRGAYNEQFF.

The chain has TRBV9 and TRBJ1-6; D perhaps matches TRBD1 (5 bases). V shed 0 bases and J shed 10 bases, with 11 bases lying between them. The CDR3 totals 14 residues. From germline, CDR1 is SGDLS and CDR2 YYNGEE. The CDR3 DNA reads as TGTGCCAGCAGCGTAGCTGTAAGGGGCTCACCCCTCCACTTT. Translated, it gives CASSVAVRGSPLHF. The whole variable domain, filled in from reference TRBV9 and TRBJ1-6, reads DSGVTQTPKHLITATGQRVTLRCSPRSGDLSVYWYQQSLDQGLQFLIQYYNGEERAKGNILERFSAQQFPDLHSELNLSSLELGDSALYFCASSVAVRGSPLHFGNGTRLTVT.

In its sample, this clone was seen once. V is TRBV9 and J is TRBJ2-3, with 7 bases fitting TRBD2. The CDR3 extends over 16 amino acids. The germline CDR1 and CDR2 sequences are SGDLS and YYNGEE. The ends lost 0 bases at V and 3 bases at J; junction bases unmatched: 7. CDR3 nucleotides: TGTGCCAGCAGCGTAGTCGGAACTAGCGAGACAGATACGCAGTATTTT. Its protein product is CASSVVGTSETDTQYF.

V gene TRBV5-5 combines with J gene TRBJ1-2; the match to TRBD1 covers 8 bases. CDR3 length: 13 residues. Trimming took 1 base from V and 8 from J; bases not matched to a gene: 4. CDR1 is SGHKS and CDR2 is YYEKEE in the germline V gene (reference sequence). The CDR3, as DNA: TGTGCCAGCAGCTTGCGACAGGGGAACGGCTACACCTTC. It translates to CASSLRQGNGYTF.

The V gene is TRBV7-2, the J gene TRBJ2-5; 9 bases are a match to TRBD2. Germline assignment: CDR1 SGHTA and CDR2 FQGNSA. The CDR3 is 15 residues long. Trimming cost V 0 bases and J 4 bases; bases outside gene matches: 3. As DNA, the CDR3 is TGTGCCAGCAGCTTAGCAGCGGGAGGCACAGAGACCCAGTACTTC. Amino acid sequence: CASSLAAGGTETQYF.

The V and J genes are TRBV19 and TRBJ1-2, with 7 positions matching TRBD1. J gave up 6 bases and V 7 bases, and 8 bases lay outside the gene matches. In germline, CDR1 is LNHDA, CDR2 SQIVND (reference sequence). The CDR3 has 13 residues. The CDR3 spells CASTRQGKDGYTF. CDR3 DNA: TGTGCCAGTACCAGACAGGGCAAGGATGGCTACACCTTC.

The gene calls are TRBV5-4 and TRBJ2-3, with D perhaps TRBD2 (6 bases). The germline V gene encodes CDR1 SGHNT and CDR2 YYREEE (reference sequence). There are 15 residues in the CDR3. The V gene lost 0 bases and the J gene lost 0 bases, with 8 bases spanning the gap. The CDR3 DNA reads TGTGCCAGCAGCTTGGGGCGGGGTAGCACAGATACGCAGTATTTT. Protein product: CASSLGRGSTDTQYF.

V gene TRBV4-3 combines with J gene TRBJ2-1; TRBD1 aligns across 7 bases. From germline, CDR1 is LGHNA and CDR2 YSLEER. The CDR3 consists of 17 residues. V gave up 1 base and J gave up 2 bases; unmatched junction bases: 8. The CDR3 spells CASSQGIQGSPYNEQFF. CDR3 DNA: TGCGCCAGCAGCCAAGGGATACAGGGGAGCCCCTACAATGAGCAGTTCTTC.

The chain has TRBV5-6 and TRBJ1-2; 8 nucleotides line up with TRBD1. Trimming took 2 bases from V and 2 from J; bases not matched to a gene: 5. Per germline, CDR1 SGHDT and CDR2 YYEEEE. This CDR3 has 15 amino acids. The CDR3 here is CASSFRGQGNYGYTF. The CDR3, as DNA: TGTGCCAGCAGCTTCCGAGGACAGGGAAACTATGGCTACACCTTC. The full variable domain, its missing parts supplied by reference TRBV5-6 and TRBJ1-2, is DAGVTQSPTHLIKTRGQQVTLRCSPKSGHDTVSWYQQALGQGPQFIFQYYEEEERQRGNFPDRFSGHQFPNYSSELNVNALLLGDSALYLCASSFRGQGNYGYTFGSGTRLTVV.

This clone is a singleton in its sample. The gene calls are TRBV28 and TRBJ1-1; no clear D. The V end was cut by 1 base, the J end by 0 bases, with 6 bases between. CDR1 and CDR2 (germline): MDHEN, SYDVKM. This CDR3 region has 14 residues. CDR3 loop: CASSLFAMNTEAFF. Here the CDR3 DNA reads TGTGCCAGCAGTTTATTCGCTATGAACACTGAAGCTTTCTTT.

The chain recombines TRBV2 with TRBJ2-7, with D possibly being TRBD1 (6 bases). Trimming removed 4 bases at V and 1 base at J, with 17 bases between. The CDR3 consists of 16 residues. The V gene's germline CDR1 is SNHLY and CDR2 FYNNEI. CDR3 coding DNA: TGTGCCAGCAGTGTTCACCGGGACATCTTTTCCTACGAGCAGTACTTC. Amino acid sequence: CASSVHRDIFSYEQYF.

In its sample, this clone was seen a few times. This chain links TRBV5-4 with TRBJ1-2, with D maybe TRBD1 (5 bases). CDR1 is SGHNT and CDR2 is YYREEE in the germline V gene (reference sequence). The CDR3 runs to 13 residues. V was trimmed by 5 bases and J by 5 bases, leaving 13 bases between them. The CDR3 reads CASSPQDQYGYTF. CDR3 DNA: TGTGCCAGCAGTCCACAGGACCAGTATGGCTACACCTTC.

The rearrangement uses TRBV7-9 and TRBJ2-7; 8 bases match TRBD2. CDR1 SEHNR and CDR2 FQNEAQ come from the germline V gene (reference sequence). The CDR3 runs to 15 residues. V shed 4 bases and J 0 bases; nucleotides not matched to a gene: 5. The CDR3 loop reads CASSSGGTSSYEQYF. The CDR3, as DNA: TGTGCCAGCAGCTCAGGAGGGACTAGCTCCTACGAGCAGTACTTC.

The rearrangement links TRBV9 to TRBJ1-5, with unresolved D. Germline V gene data show CDR1 as SGDLS and CDR2 as YYNGEE. V shed 3 bases and J shed 0 bases, with 4 bases lying between them. The CDR3 totals 13 residues. CDR3: CASSGNSNQPQHF. CDR3 nucleotides: TGTGCCAGCAGCGGTAATAGCAATCAGCCCCAGCATTTT.

V and J are TRBV4-2 and TRBJ1-2; 10 bases line up with TRBD1. V lost 4 bases, J lost 0 bases, and 8 bases stayed unmatched. The CDR3 totals 17 residues. Germline CDR1 and CDR2: LGHNA and YNFKEQ. CDR3 bases: TGTGCCAGCAGCCCACAGACAGGGGGCACAGCTAACTATGGCTACACCTTC. It encodes CASSPQTGGTANYGYTF.